The 10 T cell receptor beta chains reported below all come from one sample, sequenced in a study of CD8 T cells in Susac syndrome (dated by TCRdb to about 2019). The library was made by the immunoSEQ multiplex PCR assay. RNA was extracted with the RNeasy kit and roughly 0.45 to 1 ug was reverse transcribed using random hexamers. The public reads were reanalyzed by TCRdb: fastp trimming at Q25, MiXCR alignment, in-frame beta chains only. CDR3 protein duplicates are merged, each entry listing the most common genes and DNA. This sample lists 160,000 or so distinct CDR3 sequences; under 95% were detected once. Around 0.08% of the sample rests with the top ten. The sequencing input was CD4+ T cells from PBMCs. These receptors all come from a human donor in good health.

The chain employs TRBV30 and TRBJ2-6; D might be TRBD1 (5 bases). V was clipped by 3 bases and J by 4 bases, with 10 bases between them. Germline V gives CDR1 GTSNPN, CDR2 SVGIG (reference sequence). The CDR3 consists of 14 residues. CDR3 residues: CAWSSGKGANVLTF. The CDR3 coding sequence is TGTGCCTGGAGCTCAGGGAAAGGGGCCAACGTCCTGACTTTC.

The CDR3 DNA sequence: TGTGCCACCAGTGGTCCCGGGCACCAAGAGACCCAGTACTTC. Translation: CATSGPGHQETQYF. V and J are TRBV24-1 and TRBJ2-5; D is uncertain. V was pared by 5 bases and J by 0 bases, with 9 bases between. CDR1 is KGHDR, CDR2 SFDVKD, per germline. The CDR3 has 14 amino acids.

The chain uses TRBV20-1 and TRBJ2-7, with 7 bases fitting TRBD2. The CDR3 loop spans 14 amino acids. CDR1 is DFQATT and CDR2 is SNEGSKA in the germline V gene (reference sequence). Trimming at V came to 5 bases and at J to 1 base, leaving 8 bases not matched to a gene. The CDR3: CSAPPGRGSYEQYF. In DNA, the CDR3 is TGCAGTGCTCCCCCGGGGAGGGGATCCTACGAGCAGTACTTC.

The chain carries TRBV7-9 and TRBJ1-1; TRBD1 agrees at 12 bases. The CDR3 is made up of 17 amino acids. Germline CDR1 is SEHNR and CDR2 is FQNEAQ (reference sequence). V dropped 5 bases and J dropped 4; count of bases not matched to a gene: 11. CDR3 amino acids: CASSMGQGAPWGTEAFF. CDR3 bases: TGTGCCAGCAGCATGGGACAGGGGGCCCCTTGGGGCACTGAAGCTTTCTTT.

This clonotype occurred once. This chain joins TRBV6-2 or TRBV6-3 and TRBJ1-1, with a weak D call TRBD1 (5 bases). Germline V gene sequence: CDR1 MNHEY, CDR2 SVGEGT. This CDR3 is built from 16 residues. Trimming removed 7 bases from V and 1 base from J, with 19 bases in between. CDR3 amino acids: CASTNTGPMRNTEAFF. The CDR3 nucleotides read TGTGCCAGCACCAACACGGGGCCGATGAGGAACACTGAAGCTTTCTTT.

This clonotype was observed once. The chain combines TRBV20-1 with TRBJ2-7; TRBD1 is a possible D gene (6 bases). The germline gives CDR1 DFQATT, CDR2 SNEGSKA (reference sequence). The CDR3 runs 12 residues. V was clipped by 6 bases and J by 1 base, with 10 bases between them. This CDR3 reads CSARQASYEQYF. CDR3 DNA: TGCAGTGCCAGACAGGCTTCCTACGAGCAGTACTTC.

The rearrangement joins TRBV15 to TRBJ2-3; 7 nucleotides align to TRBD1. V dropped 4 bases and J dropped 2; count of bases not matched to a gene: 6. CDR1 is LNHNV and CDR2 is YYDKDF in the germline V gene (reference sequence). The CDR3 runs 15 residues. The chain's CDR3 is CATSNPGQPTDTQYF. As DNA, the CDR3 is TGTGCCACCAGCAATCCGGGACAGCCCACAGATACGCAGTATTTT.

This clonotype was observed once. The rearrangement links TRBV5-1 to TRBJ2-7; 11 bases agree with TRBD2. Germline V gene sequence: CDR1 SGHRS, CDR2 YFSETQ. The CDR3 is 17 amino acids. With V trimmed by 0 bases and J by 0 bases, 5 bases remained unmatched. The DNA for the CDR3 is TGCGCCAGCAGCTTGGGGCCTAGCGGGAGGAGCTCCTACGAGCAGTACTTC. Translating gives CASSLGPSGRSSYEQYF.

V is TRBV5-4 and J is TRBJ2-1; D might be TRBD1 (5 bases). The CDR3 runs 12 residues. V lost 9 bases and J lost 4, with 11 bases in between. Germline CDR1 SGHNT, CDR2 YYREEE (reference sequence). CDR3 sequence: CATDSKYNEQFF. In DNA, the CDR3 is TGTGCCACAGACAGCAAATACAATGAGCAGTTCTTC.

This chain uses TRBV2 with TRBJ2-2; no reliable D call. Trimming stripped 4 bases from V and 3 bases from J, with 12 bases between. CDR1 is SNHLY, CDR2 FYNNEI, per germline. The CDR3 length is 15 residues. This CDR3 reads CASSGSVRYTGELFF. Written as DNA, the CDR3 is TGTGCCAGCAGTGGATCCGTCCGATACACCGGGGAGCTGTTTTTT.